A single sample gave rise to the 23 T cell receptor beta chains below, sequenced in a study of OX40 agonist ivuxolimab in advanced cancers. Only in-frame clones appear in the TCRdb table, and some are missing; sequencing was by immunoSEQ multiplex PCR. The sample shows 60,000 to 85,000 clones, around 92% of them seen only once. Source: CD4+ or CD8+ T cells sorted from blood, taken in a trial of the OX40 agonist ivuxolimab. The origin of the receptors is an adult with an advanced solid tumor such as melanoma, head and neck, liver or kidney cancer.

V gene TRBV5-1 combines with J gene TRBJ1-2; D may be TRBD1 (6 bases). CDR1 and CDR2 from the germline V gene are SGHRS and YFSETQ. This CDR3 is built from 14 residues. The V gene lost 4 bases and the J gene lost 4 bases, with 14 bases spanning the gap. The CDR3 nucleotides read TGCGCCAGCAGCCCTGAGGGGGGGCCCTATGGCTACACCTTC. Amino acids: CASSPEGGPYGYTF. The variable domain in full, completed from reference TRBV5-1 and TRBJ1-2, reads KAGVTQTPRYLIKTRGQQVTLSCSPISGHRSVSWYQQTPGQGLQFLFEYFSETQRNKGNFPGRFSGRQFSNSRSEMNVSTLELGDSALYLCASSPEGGPYGYTFGSGTRLTVV.

The chain joins TRBV5-1 to TRBJ2-3, with TRBD1 identical over 7 bases. The CDR3 consists of 16 residues. Germline loops: CDR1 SGHRS, CDR2 YFSETQ. V dropped 4 bases and J dropped 6; count of bases not matched to a gene: 14. The CDR3 protein is CASSVGRDSGSDTQYF. In DNA, the CDR3 is TGCGCCAGCAGCGTGGGACGGGACAGCGGATCGGATACGCAGTATTTT.

The chain has TRBV5-1 and TRBJ2-7; TRBD1 matches at 8 bases. Looked up from germline, CDR1 is SGHRS and CDR2 is YFSETQ. V dropped 4 bases and J dropped 6; count of bases not matched to a gene: 6. The CDR3 extends over 13 amino acids. For the CDR3, the DNA is TGCGCCAGCAGCCCCCTGACAGGGGCCGAGCAGTACTTC. Amino acids: CASSPLTGAEQYF.

The gene calls are TRBV30 and TRBJ1-6; D unresolved. The CDR3 sequence is 14 residues long. V lost 3 bases to trimming and J lost 4 bases, with 10 bases between them. The germline CDR1 and CDR2 sequences are GTSNPN and SVGIG (reference sequence). The DNA of the CDR3 is TGTGCCTGGAGCCCCGCCCAGTATAATTCACCCCTCCACTTT. Translated: CAWSPAQYNSPLHF.

The V call is TRBV10-3, the J call TRBJ2-2; TRBD1 or TRBD2 may be the D gene (5 bases each). V was clipped by 5 bases and J by 5 bases, with 15 bases between them. The germline V gene encodes CDR1 ENHRY and CDR2 SYGVKD. CDR3 length: 15 residues. CDR3 in DNA: TGTGCCATCAGTCGCACAGGAGGAGAGACCGGGGAGCTGTTTTTT. It is translated as CAISRTGGETGELFF.

CDR3 in amino acids: CASSSPTGTATEAFF. The DNA of the CDR3 is TGTGCCAGCAGTTCCCCTACAGGTACTGCCACTGAAGCTTTCTTT. The chain couples TRBV28 to TRBJ1-1, with D perhaps TRBD1 (5 bases). CDR3 length equals 15 residues. Germline V lookup: CDR1 MDHEN, CDR2 SYDVKM. Trimming stripped 4 bases from V and 4 bases from J, with 16 bases between.

The chain carries TRBV5-1 and TRBJ2-3; a possible D gene is TRBD1 (6 bases). From germline, CDR1 is SGHRS and CDR2 YFSETQ. This CDR3 is 13 amino acids long. Trimming pared 6 bases from V and 4 bases from J, leaving 12 bases between. CDR3 sequence: CASKGVVADTQYF. The CDR3 DNA reads TGCGCCAGCAAGGGGGTAGTGGCAGATACGCAGTATTTT.

The chain carries TRBV18 and TRBJ2-7; perhaps TRBD1 as D (5 bases). Germline V gene data show CDR1 as KGHSH and CDR2 as LQKENI. The CDR3 spans 13 residues. V was shortened by 2 bases and J by 6 bases, with 11 bases between the two germline ends. CDR3 sequence reads: CASSPSRDSEQYF. The DNA for the CDR3 is TGTGCCAGCTCACCATCCAGGGATAGCGAGCAGTACTTC.

The J gene is TRBJ1-2, the V gene TRBV5-6; possibly TRBD1 for D (5 bases). The length of the CDR3 is 12 residues. With 4 bases removed from V and 8 bases from J, the gap between germline ends came to 12 bases. Germline V gives CDR1 SGHDT, CDR2 YYEEEE. CDR3 amino acids: CASSLRRGGYTF. CDR3 nucleotides: TGTGCCAGCAGCCTTAGAAGGGGAGGCTACACCTTC.

The V call is TRBV5-5, the J call TRBJ2-7; the D gene is possibly TRBD2 (6 bases). The germline V gene encodes CDR1 SGHKS and CDR2 YYEKEE (reference sequence). This CDR3 is built from 16 residues. V dropped 0 bases and J dropped 0 bases, with 13 bases sitting between them. The CDR3 DNA sequence: TGTGCCAGCAGCTTGGCGGCGGGATGGCTCTCCTACGAGCAGTACTTC. Its translation: CASSLAAGWLSYEQYF.

J is TRBJ2-7 and V is TRBV6-5, with D unclear. This CDR3 has 15 residues. Trimming stripped 0 bases from V and 2 bases from J, with 11 bases between. Germline V gene data show CDR1 as MNHEY and CDR2 as SVGAGI. The CDR3 DNA follows: TGTGCCAGCAGTTACTCGAGGCAGTCCACCTACGAGCAGTACTTC. Its protein is CASSYSRQSTYEQYF.

The genes are TRBV19 and TRBJ2-2; D is unclear. Trimming cost V 3 bases and J 0 bases, with 11 bases left between them. The germline V gene has CDR1 LNHDA and CDR2 SQIVND (reference sequence). CDR3 length: 16 amino acids. The CDR3 DNA reads as TGTGCCAGTAGTATGGTTGCTGGCGCGAACACCGGGGAGCTGTTTTTT. This translates into CASSMVAGANTGELFF.

This chain connects TRBV28 to TRBJ2-1; TRBD2 might be the D (5 bases). Trimming took off 4 bases at V and 0 bases at J, with 16 bases between the two ends. The CDR3 totals 17 residues. CDR1 is MDHEN, CDR2 SYDVKM, per germline. The DNA of the CDR3 is TGTGCCAGCAGTTCGACGCGGGTTCGACCCTCCTACAATGAGCAGTTCTTC. Its translation is CASSSTRVRPSYNEQFF.

The chain recombines TRBV5-1 with TRBJ1-4; D gene uncertain. This CDR3 comprises 13 residues. The V end was cut by 4 bases, the J end by 2 bases, with 6 bases between. Germline-derived CDR1 and CDR2 are SGHRS and YFSETQ. The CDR3 bases are TGCGCCAGCAGCCTCGGGACTAATGAAAAACTGTTTTTT. Its translation: CASSLGTNEKLFF.

The chain links TRBV20-1 to TRBJ1-1; D may be TRBD1 (5 bases). V gave up 8 bases and J gave up 1 base, with 8 bases separating them. This CDR3 region has 11 residues. Per the germline V gene, CDR1 is DFQATT and CDR2 is SNEGSKA (reference sequence). CDR3 residues: CSPQGNTEAFF. The CDR3 bases are TGCAGTCCCCAGGGGAACACTGAAGCTTTCTTT.

The chain employs TRBV6-1 and TRBJ1-2, with D hard to call. CDR1 is MNHNS and CDR2 is SASEGT in the germline V gene. V was shortened by 7 bases and J by 4 bases, with 10 bases between the two germline ends. CDR3 length equals 12 residues. CDR3 DNA sequence: TGTGCCAGCAAGGCAGCGTTCTATGGCTACACCTTC. Its translation: CASKAAFYGYTF.

The rearrangement links TRBV15 to TRBJ2-7; D may be TRBD2 (6 bases). The CDR3 has 17 residues. Deletions cut 4 bases from V and 7 bases from J, with 26 bases between. Germline values: CDR1 LNHNV, CDR2 YYDKDF (reference sequence). CDR3 in DNA: TGTGCCACCAGCAACCCCTTAAGTAGGCCCACCGGGGGAGAGCAGTACTTC. As protein: CATSNPLSRPTGGEQYF.

The chain carries TRBV19 and TRBJ1-1, with a possible D match to TRBD1 (5 bases). The CDR3 contains 14 residues. Germline assignment: CDR1 LNHDA and CDR2 SQIVND (reference sequence). V was pared by 7 bases and J by 1 base, with 13 bases between. The CDR3 loop is CASKEGDRNTEAFF. The CDR3 DNA reads as TGTGCCAGTAAAGAAGGGGATAGGAACACTGAAGCTTTCTTT.

The rearrangement uses TRBV11-1 and TRBJ1-2, with 7 bases identical to TRBD1. The ends lost 4 bases at V and 8 bases at J; junction bases unmatched: 22. This CDR3 has 18 residues. Looked up from germline, CDR1 is SGHAT and CDR2 is FQDESV (reference sequence). In nucleotides, the CDR3 is TGTGCCAGCAGCTCGATTACGGCGCGGACAGGCCAGCTGGGGGGCTACACCTTC. Translation gives CASSSITARTGQLGGYTF. Supplemented by reference TRBV11-1 and TRBJ1-2, the full variable domain reads EAEVAQSPRYKITEKSQAVAFWCDPISGHATLYWYRQILGQGPELLVQFQDESVVDDSQLPKDRFSAERLKGVDSTLKIQPAELGDSAMYLCASSSITARTGQLGGYTFGSGTRLTVV.

This clone showed up just once. The rearrangement links TRBV10-3 to TRBJ2-7; the D is unclear. V shed 5 bases and J shed 3 bases, with 5 bases lying between them. The CDR3 is made up of 11 amino acids. The germline V gene encodes CDR1 ENHRY and CDR2 SYGVKD. The DNA for the CDR3 is TGTGCCATCAGTACGGACTACGAGCAGTACTTC. The encoded protein is CAISTDYEQYF.

The chain recombines TRBV2 with TRBJ2-6; D is unresolved. CDR3 length: 15 amino acids. Germline-derived CDR1 and CDR2 are SNHLY and FYNNEI. Trimming cost V 6 bases and J 1 base, with 10 bases left between them. CDR3 nucleotide sequence: TGTGCCAGCAGACCCACAGCTTCTGGGGCCAACGTCCTGACTTTC. It translates to CASRPTASGANVLTF.

This rearrangement joins TRBV6-5 to TRBJ1-5; D is ambiguous. In germline, CDR1 is MNHEY, CDR2 SVGAGI. CDR3 size: 11 residues. Trimming left V 10 bases short and J 4 bases short, with 8 bases between. The CDR3 DNA follows: TGTGCCACCCCTGTTAATCAGCCCCAGCATTTT. It encodes CATPVNQPQHF.

The chain combines TRBV4-2 with TRBJ2-6, with D possibly TRBD2 on 5 matching bases. The CDR3 runs to 16 residues. Between the trimmed V and J ends, which lost 0 bases and 10 bases, there was a span of 16 bases. Per the germline V gene, CDR1 is LGHNA and CDR2 is YNFKEQ. This CDR3 is CASSQDLSIGSNVLTF. The CDR3, as DNA: TGTGCCAGCAGCCAAGATCTGAGTATAGGGAGTAACGTCCTGACTTTC.